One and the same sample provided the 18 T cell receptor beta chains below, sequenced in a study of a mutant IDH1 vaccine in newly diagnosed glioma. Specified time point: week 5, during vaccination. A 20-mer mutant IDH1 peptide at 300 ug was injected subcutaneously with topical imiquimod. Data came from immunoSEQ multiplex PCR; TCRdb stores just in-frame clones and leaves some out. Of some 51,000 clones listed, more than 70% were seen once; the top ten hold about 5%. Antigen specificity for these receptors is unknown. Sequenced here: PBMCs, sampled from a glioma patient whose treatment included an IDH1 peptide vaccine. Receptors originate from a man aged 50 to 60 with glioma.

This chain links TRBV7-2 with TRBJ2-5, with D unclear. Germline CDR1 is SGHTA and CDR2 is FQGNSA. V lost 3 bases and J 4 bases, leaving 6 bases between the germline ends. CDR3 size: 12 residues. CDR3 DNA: TGTGCCAGCAGCTTTGTGGGAGAGACCCAGTACTTC. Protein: CASSFVGETQYF.

The CDR3 DNA sequence: TGTGCCAGCAGCTTTACCCTCAAGGGGGCTCAGCCCCAGCATTTT. Protein product: CASSFTLKGAQPQHF. The V and J genes are TRBV7-8 and TRBJ1-5, with 7 bases that match TRBD1. There are 15 residues in the CDR3. CDR1 and CDR2 from the germline V gene are SGHVS and FQNEAQ. Trimming took 3 bases from V and 6 from J; bases not matched to a gene: 8.

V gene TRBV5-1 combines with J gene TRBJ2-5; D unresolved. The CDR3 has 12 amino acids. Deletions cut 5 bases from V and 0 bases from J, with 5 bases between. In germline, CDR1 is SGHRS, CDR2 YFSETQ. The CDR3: CASSWDQETQYF. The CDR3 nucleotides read TGCGCCAGCAGTTGGGACCAAGAGACCCAGTACTTC.

Here the CDR3 reads CASSYGSIYWGYTF. For the CDR3, the DNA is TGTGCCAGCAGCTATGGATCCATTTACTGGGGCTACACCTTC. V is TRBV11-2 and J is TRBJ1-2; the D is unclear. V lost 4 bases to trimming and J lost 8 bases, with 17 bases between them. The CDR3 contains 14 residues. Per germline, CDR1 SGHAT and CDR2 FQNNGV.

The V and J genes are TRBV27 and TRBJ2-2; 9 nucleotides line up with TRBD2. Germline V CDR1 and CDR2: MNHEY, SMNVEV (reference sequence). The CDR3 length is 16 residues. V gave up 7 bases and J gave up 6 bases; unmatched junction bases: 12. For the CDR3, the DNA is TGTGCCAGCACCAGCCCCGCGGCGGGGGGGGCCGGGGAGCTGTTTTTT. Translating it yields CASTSPAAGGAGELFF.

CDR3 nucleotides: TGTGCCAGCAGCTTCGGGGCGAGCTCCTACGAGCAGTACTTC. Protein product: CASSFGASSYEQYF. The V and J genes are TRBV5-6 and TRBJ2-7; D assignment may be TRBD1 or TRBD2 (5 bases each). V lost 2 bases and J 0 bases, leaving 9 bases between the germline ends. Germline V CDR1 and CDR2: SGHDT, YYEEEE. The CDR3 contains 14 residues.

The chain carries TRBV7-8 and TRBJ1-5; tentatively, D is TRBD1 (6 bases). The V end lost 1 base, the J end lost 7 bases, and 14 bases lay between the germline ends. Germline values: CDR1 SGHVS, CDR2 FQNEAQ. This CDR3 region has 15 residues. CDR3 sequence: CASSLGGGAGQPQHF. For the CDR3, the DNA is TGTGCCAGCAGCTTAGGAGGGGGGGCAGGACAGCCCCAGCATTTT.

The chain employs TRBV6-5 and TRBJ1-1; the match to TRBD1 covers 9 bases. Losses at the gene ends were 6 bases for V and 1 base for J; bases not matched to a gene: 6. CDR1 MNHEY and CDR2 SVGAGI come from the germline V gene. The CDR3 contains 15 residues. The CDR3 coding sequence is TGTGCCAGCAGGACCACAGGGGGCGGGAACACTGAAGCTTTCTTT. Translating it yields CASRTTGGGNTEAFF.

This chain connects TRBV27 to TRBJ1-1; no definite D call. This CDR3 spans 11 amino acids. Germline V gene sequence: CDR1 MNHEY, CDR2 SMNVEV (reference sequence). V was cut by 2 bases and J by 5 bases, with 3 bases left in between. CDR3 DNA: TGTGCCAGCAGTTTAGAGACTGAAGCTTTCTTT. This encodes CASSLETEAFF.

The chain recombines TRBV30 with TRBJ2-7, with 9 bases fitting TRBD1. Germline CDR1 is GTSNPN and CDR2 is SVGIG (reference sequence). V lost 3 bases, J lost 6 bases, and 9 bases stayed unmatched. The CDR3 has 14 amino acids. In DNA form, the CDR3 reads TGTGCCTGGAGCGGGACAGGGAAGCTCCTCGAGCAGTACTTC. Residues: CAWSGTGKLLEQYF.

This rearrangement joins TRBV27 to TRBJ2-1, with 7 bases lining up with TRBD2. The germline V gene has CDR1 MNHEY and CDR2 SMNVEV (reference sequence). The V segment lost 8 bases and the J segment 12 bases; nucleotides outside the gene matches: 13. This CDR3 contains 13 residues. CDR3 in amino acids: CASGLAGKSGQFF. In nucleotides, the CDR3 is TGTGCCAGCGGGTTAGCGGGTAAATCGGGGCAGTTCTTC.

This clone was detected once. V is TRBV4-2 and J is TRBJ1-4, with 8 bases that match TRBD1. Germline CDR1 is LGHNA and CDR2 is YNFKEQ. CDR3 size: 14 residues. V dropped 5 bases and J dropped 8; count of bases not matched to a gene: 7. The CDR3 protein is CASSTSGGAEKLFF. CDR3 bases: TGTGCCAGCAGCACTTCAGGGGGCGCGGAAAAACTGTTTTTT.

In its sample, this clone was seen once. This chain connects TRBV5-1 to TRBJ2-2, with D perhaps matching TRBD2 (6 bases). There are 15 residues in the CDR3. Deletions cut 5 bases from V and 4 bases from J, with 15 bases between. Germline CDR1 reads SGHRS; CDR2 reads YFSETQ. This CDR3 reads CASRPLGGSTGELFF. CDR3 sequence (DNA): TGCGCCAGCAGACCTCTCGGGGGAAGCACCGGGGAGCTGTTTTTT.

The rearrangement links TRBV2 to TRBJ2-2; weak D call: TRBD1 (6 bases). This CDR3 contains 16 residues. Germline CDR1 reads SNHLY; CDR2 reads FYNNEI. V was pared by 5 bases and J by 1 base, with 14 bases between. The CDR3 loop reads CASSTGTTLNTGELFF. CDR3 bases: TGTGCCAGCAGTACCGGGACAACATTGAACACCGGGGAGCTGTTTTTT.

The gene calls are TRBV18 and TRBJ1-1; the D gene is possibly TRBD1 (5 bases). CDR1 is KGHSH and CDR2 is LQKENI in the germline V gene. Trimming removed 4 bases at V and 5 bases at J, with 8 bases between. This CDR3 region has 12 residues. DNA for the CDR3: TGTGCCAGCTCACGGGGCATGACTGAAGCTTTCTTT. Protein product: CASSRGMTEAFF.

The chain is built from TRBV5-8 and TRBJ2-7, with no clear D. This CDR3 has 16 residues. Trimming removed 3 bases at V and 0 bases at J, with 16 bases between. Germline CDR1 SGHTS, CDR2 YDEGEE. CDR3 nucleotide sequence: TGTGCCAGCAGCTCGGGTCCCCCAGGTAGCTCCTACGAGCAGTACTTC. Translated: CASSSGPPGSSYEQYF.

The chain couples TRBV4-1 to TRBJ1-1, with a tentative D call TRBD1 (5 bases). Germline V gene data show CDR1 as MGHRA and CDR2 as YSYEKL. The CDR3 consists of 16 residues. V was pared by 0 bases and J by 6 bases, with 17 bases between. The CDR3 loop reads CASSQDRGLFGPEAFF. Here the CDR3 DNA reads TGCGCCAGCAGCCAAGATAGGGGACTCTTTGGACCTGAAGCTTTCTTT.

CDR3 sequence: CASSLEGVMSSGNTIYF. For the CDR3, the DNA is TGTGCCAGCAGCTTGGAGGGCGTCATGAGCTCTGGAAACACCATATATTTT. J is TRBJ1-3 and V is TRBV5-6; D remains ambiguous. V dropped 0 bases and J dropped 0 bases, with 13 bases sitting between them. Germline V gives CDR1 SGHDT, CDR2 YYEEEE. This CDR3 region has 17 residues. Using reference TRBV5-6 and TRBJ1-3 for the parts outside the CDR3, the full variable domain is DAGVTQSPTHLIKTRGQQVTLRCSPKSGHDTVSWYQQALGQGPQFIFQYYEEEERQRGNFPDRFSGHQFPNYSSELNVNALLLGDSALYLCASSLEGVMSSGNTIYFGEGSWLTVV.